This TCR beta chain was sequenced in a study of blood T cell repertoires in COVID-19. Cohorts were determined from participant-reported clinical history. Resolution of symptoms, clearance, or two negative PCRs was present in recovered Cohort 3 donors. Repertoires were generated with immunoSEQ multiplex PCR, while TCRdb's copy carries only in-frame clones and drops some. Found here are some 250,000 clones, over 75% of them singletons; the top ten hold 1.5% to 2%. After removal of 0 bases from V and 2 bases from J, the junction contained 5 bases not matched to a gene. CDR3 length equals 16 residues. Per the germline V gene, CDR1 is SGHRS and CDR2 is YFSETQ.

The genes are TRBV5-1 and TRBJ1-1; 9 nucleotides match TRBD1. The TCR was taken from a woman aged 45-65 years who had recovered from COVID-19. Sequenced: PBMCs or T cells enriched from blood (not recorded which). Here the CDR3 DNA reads TGCGCCAGCAGCTTGGCTTCCACAGGGGGCAACACTGAAGCTTTCTTT. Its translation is CASSLASTGGNTEAFF. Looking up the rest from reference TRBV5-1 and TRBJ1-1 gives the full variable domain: KAGVTQTPRYLIKTRGQQVTLSCSPISGHRSVSWYQQTPGQGLQFLFEYFSETQRNKGNFPGRFSGRQFSNSRSEMNVSTLELGDSALYLCASSLASTGGNTEAFFGQGTRLTVV.